Detailed here is one T cell receptor beta chain. The data are from a study of T cells after yellow fever vaccination. TCRdb itself ran the 5' RACE reads through MiXCR, one entry per CDR3 protein. The data show about 150,000 distinct CDR3 sequences, about 6.2% seen once. The sample in question was CD4+ T cells sorted from PBMCs, obtained 10 days after the yellow fever booster vaccination. The clonotype comes from a man aged 30-40 years who received the YFV17D yellow fever vaccine.

The CDR3 loop reads CASSSRTSGETQYF. The CDR3 coding sequence is TGTGCCAGCAGTTCCAGGACTAGCGGAGAGACCCAGTACTTC. The chain is built from TRBV12-3 or TRBV12-4 and TRBJ2-5; TRBD2 matches 10 bases. The CDR3 contains 14 residues. V lost 4 bases to trimming and J lost 4 bases; unmatched junction nucleotides: 3.